This T cell receptor (beta chain) was identified in a study of CD8+CD57+ T cells in acquired aplastic anemia (dated by TCRdb to 2016 to 2019). With regard to the full study: Extracted DNA from sorted CD4+ and CD8+ cells averaged about 3 ug, ranging from 0.2 to 27.4 ug. Mean read counts for healthy donor samples were about 10.8 million for CD4+ cells and roughly 12 million for CD8+ cells.

What the study reported, not specific to this receptor: Between patients and healthy controls, no significant difference in CD8+ Simpson's diversity was found (P=0.060). Roughly 30 CD8+ CDR3 sequences were shared between patients and controls but appeared highly expressed in patients and within their immunodominant clones.

Genomic DNA served as template for TCR beta VDJ combination and CDR3 sequence profiling. An Illumina HiSeq 2000 was used for TCR repertoire sequencing. The paper's data handling went like this. Repertoires were assessed using TRBV/TRBJ rearrangement plots, CDR3 size and DJ length profiles, and Simpson's diversity index. The immunodominant clone was defined as the most abundant DNA sequence in deep sequencing data. CDR3 amino acid sequences were checked for sharing between subjects and were compared against published repertoires and the VDJdb database. TCRdb took the public reads, trimmed them with fastp at Q25, ran MiXCR for clone calling and kept in-frame beta chains. Every entry covers one CDR3 protein and lists the most common genes and DNA from its rows. In this record, the V and J calls reflect TCRdb's handling and not the investigators' own analysis. The sample includes 150,000 to 200,000 distinct CDR3 sequences, with just under 65% observed a single time. Under 50% of the sample belongs to the ten largest clones.

This clonotype was picked up a small number of times. There is no known antigen for this receptor. A read error may produce the germline difference seen at one junction end. The CDR3 measures 11 amino acids from cysteine to phenylalanine. Of all the DNA, just the CDR3 is kept, 33 bases in frame from base 1. The study deep-sequenced TCR repertoires of sorted CD4+ and CD8+ blood T cells from severe aplastic anemia patients and healthy subjects. Ficoll-Paque density gradient centrifugation was used to isolate peripheral blood mononuclear cells. Before DNA was extracted, CD4+ and CD8+ T cells were sorted using either FACS or magnetic beads.

The clonotype was recovered from a human donor in good health. What was sequenced was sorted CD4+, CD8+, or CD8+CD57+ T cells (not recorded which) from PBMCs. The rearrangement combines TRBV12-3 or TRBV12-4 with TRBJ2-2; the D gene is not confidently resolved. In nucleotides, the sequence is TGTGCCAGCAGTCTTACCGTGGAGCTGTTTTTT. This sequence encodes CASSLTVELFF.